This is a list of T cell receptor beta chains from one sample in a study of shared clonotypes between healthy human individuals. The assay was immunoSEQ multiplex PCR, and TCRdb's table has in-frame clones only and misses some. The data show 2 million to 2.5 million clones, 80% to 95% seen once. Sequencing was carried out using naive CD4+ T cells from PBMCs. These receptors all stem from a man aged 18 to 29 in good health. Some clones in this sample may be carry-over from other donors' samples. CDR3s include the opening cysteine and the closing phenylalanine or tryptophan. The D gene is left open where the match is weak. The size field is filled for only some rows; it gives once, few, many or a size class.

size: NA; J: TRBJ2-1; V: TRBV28; D: TRBD2; CDR3: CASTLGRESYNEQFF; DNA: TGTGCCAGCACCCTGGGGAGGGAGTCATACAATGAGCAGTTCTTC
size: NA; J: TRBJ2-7; V: TRBV6-5; D: NA; CDR3: CASSRYVSSSYEQYF; DNA: TGTGCCAGCAGTAGATACGTTTCCAGCTCCTACGAGCAGTACTTC
size: NA; J: TRBJ2-7; V: TRBV28; D: NA; CDR3: CASSRPGARGQYF; DNA: TGTGCCAGCAGTCGCCCCGGGGCCCGAGGGCAGTACTTC
size: NA; J: TRBJ2-3; V: TRBV14; D: NA; CDR3: CASSQENTDTQYF; DNA: TGTGCCAGCAGCCAAGAAAACACAGATACGCAGTATTTT
size: NA; J: TRBJ2-7; V: TRBV28; D: NA; CDR3: CASSPDLSYEQYF; DNA: TGTGCCAGCAGTCCGGACCTCTCCTACGAGCAGTACTTC
size: NA; J: TRBJ2-3; V: TRBV5-4; D: NA; CDR3: CASSLGPRHLADTQYF; DNA: TGTGCCAGCAGCTTGGGTCCGCGTCACCTCGCAGATACGCAGTATTTT
size: NA; J: TRBJ2-1; V: TRBV9; D: NA; CDR3: CASSVDEGTQYNEQFF; DNA: TGTGCCAGCAGCGTAGATGAGGGGACGCAGTACAATGAGCAGTTCTTC
size: NA; J: TRBJ2-1; V: TRBV28; D: NA; CDR3: CASSLSNLGGQFF; DNA: TGTGCCAGCAGTTTATCGAACCTGGGCGGGCAGTTCTTC
size: NA; J: TRBJ2-5; V: TRBV29-1; D: NA; CDR3: CSVAEDYTPQETQYF; DNA: TGCAGCGTTGCGGAGGACTACACCCCACAAGAGACCCAGTACTTC
size: NA; J: TRBJ2-1; V: TRBV13; D: NA; CDR3: CASSLALGHRLYNEQFF; DNA: TGTGCCAGCAGCTTAGCGTTAGGACACAGACTTTACAATGAGCAGTTCTTC
size: once; J: TRBJ2-7; V: TRBV5-6; D: NA; CDR3: CASSLVQGSEQYF; DNA: TGTGCCAGCAGCTTGGTACAGGGATCCGAGCAGTACTTC
size: once; J: TRBJ1-3; V: TRBV5-1; D: NA; CDR3: CASTPEGSGNTIYF; DNA: TGCGCCAGCACCCCCGAGGGGTCTGGAAACACCATATATTTT
size: NA; J: TRBJ2-2; V: TRBV6-1; D: NA; CDR3: CASSGPGTANTGELFF; DNA: TGTGCCAGCAGTGGCCCCGGGACGGCTAACACCGGGGAGCTGTTTTTT
size: NA; J: TRBJ2-7; V: TRBV27; D: NA; CDR3: CASSLSLGIEQYF; DNA: TGTGCCAGCAGTTTATCCCTGGGTATCGAGCAGTACTTC
size: NA; J: TRBJ1-1; V: TRBV7-2; D: NA; CDR3: CASSLLWGGTEAFF; DNA: TGTGCCAGCAGCTTACTGTGGGGGGGCACTGAAGCTTTCTTT
size: NA; J: TRBJ2-2; V: TRBV4-2; D: NA; CDR3: CASSQESGFATGELFF; DNA: TGTGCCAGCAGCCAAGAATCAGGGTTTGCCACCGGGGAGCTGTTTTTT
size: NA; J: TRBJ1-3; V: TRBV6-1; D: NA; CDR3: CASSDQGLSGNTIYF; DNA: TGTGCCAGCAGTGATCAGGGCCTCTCTGGAAACACCATATATTTT
size: NA; J: TRBJ2-7; V: TRBV28; D: NA; CDR3: CASGYTASMSYEQYF; DNA: TGTGCCAGCGGATATACAGCCTCCATGTCCTACGAGCAGTACTTC
size: NA; J: TRBJ1-1; V: TRBV6-1; D: NA; CDR3: CASSDRGEAFF; DNA: TGTGCCAGCAGTGACAGGGGTGAAGCTTTCTTT
size: NA; J: TRBJ1-1; V: TRBV10-3; D: NA; CDR3: CATAPGPRGLNTEAFF; DNA: TGTGCCACAGCCCCTGGGCCGAGGGGCTTGAACACTGAAGCTTTCTTT
size: NA; J: TRBJ2-3; V: TRBV5-1; D: TRBD1; CDR3: CASSLVRGDRVPDTQYF; DNA: TGCGCCAGCAGCTTGGTTAGGGGGGACAGGGTTCCAGATACGCAGTATTTT
size: NA; J: TRBJ2-2; V: TRBV15; D: NA; CDR3: CATSRDQWTNTGELFF; DNA: TGTGCCACCAGCAGAGATCAGTGGACAAACACCGGGGAGCTGTTTTTT
size: NA; J: TRBJ2-1; V: TRBV28; D: NA; CDR3: CASWGRGDSYNEQFF; DNA: TGTGCCAGCTGGGGCCGAGGGGATTCGTACAATGAGCAGTTCTTC
size: NA; J: TRBJ1-1; V: TRBV30; D: NA; CDR3: CAWMGQLNTEAFF; DNA: TGTGCCTGGATGGGTCAGTTGAACACTGAAGCTTTCTTT
size: NA; J: TRBJ2-3; V: TRBV27; D: TRBD2; CDR3: CASSTSGRAVTDTQYF; DNA: TGTGCCAGCAGTACCAGCGGGAGGGCCGTGACAGATACGCAGTATTTT
size: once; J: TRBJ2-5; V: TRBV6-1; D: NA; CDR3: CASSARITQETQYF; DNA: TGTGCCAGCAGTGCCAGAATCACTCAAGAGACCCAGTACTTC
size: NA; J: TRBJ2-6; V: TRBV5-1; D: NA; CDR3: CASSLPGENVLTF; DNA: TGCGCCAGCAGCTTGCCGGGGGAGAACGTCCTGACTTTC
size: NA; J: TRBJ2-3; V: TRBV11-2; D: NA; CDR3: CASSRGGDTQYF; DNA: TGTGCCAGCTCGAGGGGTGGGGATACGCAGTATTTT
size: NA; J: TRBJ2-5; V: TRBV5-1; D: TRBD1; CDR3: CASSAGTGARETQYF; DNA: TGCGCCAGCAGCGCGGGGACAGGAGCACGGGAGACCCAGTACTTC
size: NA; J: TRBJ1-5; V: TRBV7-2; D: NA; CDR3: CASSFRALRGPQHF; DNA: TGTGCCAGCAGTTTCCGGGCCTTAAGGGGACCCCAGCATTTT
size: NA; J: TRBJ2-7; V: TRBV15; D: TRBD2; CDR3: CATSVRETHYEQYF; DNA: TGTGCCACCAGCGTGCGGGAGACCCACTACGAGCAGTACTTC
size: NA; J: TRBJ2-7; V: TRBV5-1; D: NA; CDR3: CASSLSTGGEYEQYF; DNA: TGCGCCAGCAGCTTGAGTACAGGGGGGGAATACGAGCAGTACTTC
size: NA; J: TRBJ1-1; V: TRBV6-5; D: NA; CDR3: CASTPGARNTEAFF; DNA: TGTGCCAGCACCCCGGGGGCCCGAAACACTGAAGCTTTCTTT
size: NA; J: TRBJ1-4; V: TRBV18; D: NA; CDR3: CASSAGLNEKLFF; DNA: TGTGCCAGCTCCGCCGGACTTAATGAAAAACTGTTTTTT
size: NA; J: TRBJ2-3; V: TRBV2; D: TRBD2; CDR3: CASHREATDTQYF; DNA: TGTGCCAGCCACCGGGAGGCGACAGATACGCAGTATTTT
size: NA; J: TRBJ2-5; V: TRBV7-7; D: NA; CDR3: CASSLGGGRETQYF; DNA: TGTGCCAGCAGCTTAGGGGGAGGAAGGGAGACCCAGTACTTC
size: NA; J: TRBJ2-3; V: TRBV7-9; D: NA; CDR3: CASSPSDRPSTDTQYF; DNA: TGTGCCAGCAGCCCATCGGACAGACCTAGCACAGATACGCAGTATTTT
size: NA; J: TRBJ1-1; V: TRBV5-1; D: NA; CDR3: CASSYQGGDTEAFF; DNA: TGCGCCAGCAGTTATCAGGGCGGTGACACTGAAGCTTTCTTT
size: NA; J: TRBJ1-2; V: TRBV19; D: NA; CDR3: CASRVQGPLKGGYTF; DNA: TGTGCCAGTAGAGTCCAGGGCCCATTGAAGGGTGGCTACACCTTC